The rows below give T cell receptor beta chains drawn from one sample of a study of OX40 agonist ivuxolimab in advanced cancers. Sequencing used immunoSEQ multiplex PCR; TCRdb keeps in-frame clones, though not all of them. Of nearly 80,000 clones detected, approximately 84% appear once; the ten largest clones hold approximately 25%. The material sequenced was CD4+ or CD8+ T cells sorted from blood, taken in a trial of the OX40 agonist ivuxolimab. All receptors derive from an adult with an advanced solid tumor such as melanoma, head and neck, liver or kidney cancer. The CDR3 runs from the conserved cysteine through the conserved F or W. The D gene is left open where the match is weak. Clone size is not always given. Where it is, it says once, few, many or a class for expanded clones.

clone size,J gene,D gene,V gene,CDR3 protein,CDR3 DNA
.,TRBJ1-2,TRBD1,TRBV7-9,CASSLEGQGRGYTF,TGTGCCAGCAGCTTAGAGGGACAGGGGCGGGGCTACACCTTC
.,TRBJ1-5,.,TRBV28,CASSLSLGSYQPQHF,TGTGCCAGCAGTTTATCTTTGGGCAGTTATCAGCCCCAGCATTTT
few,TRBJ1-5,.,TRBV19,CASSLDRFSNQPQHF,TGTGCCAGTAGTCTAGACAGATTTAGCAATCAGCCCCAGCATTTT
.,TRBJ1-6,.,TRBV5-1,CASSLTAGLGNSPLHF,TGCGCCAGCAGCTTGACTGCAGGGCTCGGAAATTCACCCCTCCACTTT
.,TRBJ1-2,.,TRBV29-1,CTPGGERGYGYTF,TGCACCCCGGGGGGGGAGAGGGGCTATGGCTACACCTTC
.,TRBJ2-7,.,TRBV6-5,CASSLGPGNEQYF,TGTGCCAGCAGCCTGGGACCCGGCAACGAGCAGTACTTC
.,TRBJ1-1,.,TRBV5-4,CASSYLTLNTEAFF,TGTGCCAGCAGCTACTTGACCCTGAACACTGAAGCTTTCTTT
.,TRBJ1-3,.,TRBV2,CASSEQGNTIYF,TGTGCCAGCAGTGAACAAGGAAACACCATATATTTT
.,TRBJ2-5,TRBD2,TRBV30,CASRLAGVGGETQYF,TGTGCCTCCAGACTAGCGGGAGTCGGCGGAGAGACCCAGTACTTC
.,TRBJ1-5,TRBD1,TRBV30,CAWSRNRGGQPQHF,TGTGCCTGGAGCCGTAACAGGGGAGGCCAGCCCCAGCATTTT
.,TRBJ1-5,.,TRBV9,CASSVRRDQPQHF,TGTGCCAGCAGCGTACGCAGGGACCAGCCCCAGCATTTT
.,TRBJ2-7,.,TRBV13,CASSYDRLASYEQYF,TGTGCCAGCAGCTATGACAGGCTAGCCTCCTACGAGCAGTACTTC
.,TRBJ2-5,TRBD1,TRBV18,CASSPPGQGEETQYF,TGTGCCAGCTCACCACCGGGACAGGGGGAAGAGACCCAGTACTTC
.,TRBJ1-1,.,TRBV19,CASSLSYSGNTEAFF,TGTGCCAGTAGCTTATCCTACAGCGGAAACACTGAAGCTTTCTTT
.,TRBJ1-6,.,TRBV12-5,CASGPSDRQNSPLHF,TGTGCTAGTGGCCCAAGTGACAGGCAGAATTCACCCCTCCACTTT
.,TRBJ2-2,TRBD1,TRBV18,CASYKGTENTGELFF,TGTGCCAGCTACAAAGGGACAGAGAACACCGGGGAGCTGTTTTTT
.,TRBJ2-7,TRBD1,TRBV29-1,CSVEEGTATYEQYF,TGCAGCGTTGAAGAGGGGACAGCTACCTACGAGCAGTACTTC
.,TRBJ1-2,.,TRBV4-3,CASSQGKSLTGAGYGYTF,TGCGCCAGCAGCCAAGGAAAGAGTTTGACAGGTGCTGGATATGGCTACACCTTC
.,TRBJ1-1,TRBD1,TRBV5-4,CASSPEGQGFDTEAFF,TGTGCCAGCAGCCCAGAAGGACAGGGTTTCGACACTGAAGCTTTCTTT
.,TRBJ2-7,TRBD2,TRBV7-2,CASSRTSGPNYEQYF,TGTGCCAGCAGCCGTACTAGCGGGCCCAACTACGAGCAGTACTTC
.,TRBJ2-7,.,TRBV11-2,CASSIEYSYEQYF,TGTGCCAGCAGCATAGAATACTCCTACGAGCAGTACTTC
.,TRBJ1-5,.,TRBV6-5,CASSHRDNRNQPQHF,TGTGCCAGCAGCCACCGGGACAATAGGAATCAGCCCCAGCATTTT
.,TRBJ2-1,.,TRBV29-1,CSVDIGSSYNEQFF,TGCAGCGTTGACATAGGGAGCTCCTACAATGAGCAGTTCTTC
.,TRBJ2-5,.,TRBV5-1,CASSLIGVQETQYF,TGCGCCAGCAGCTTGATAGGGGTCCAAGAGACCCAGTACTTC
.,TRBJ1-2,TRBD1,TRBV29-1,CSVPGQGVYGYTF,TGCAGCGTGCCGGGACAGGGGGTTTATGGCTACACCTTC
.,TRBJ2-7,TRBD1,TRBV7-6,CASSLRGQVNDEQYF,TGTGCCAGCAGCTTAAGGGGACAGGTAAACGACGAGCAGTACTTC
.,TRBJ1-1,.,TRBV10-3,CAISDKVSTEAFF,TGTGCCATCAGTGACAAGGTGAGCACTGAAGCTTTCTTT
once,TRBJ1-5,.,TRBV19,CASSIDDRGISNQPQHF,TGTGCCAGTAGTATAGACGACAGAGGTATTAGCAATCAGCCCCAGCATTTT
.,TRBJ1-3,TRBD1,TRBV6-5,CASSYSQGPGNTIYF,TGTGCCAGCAGTTACTCACAGGGGCCCGGAAACACCATATATTTT
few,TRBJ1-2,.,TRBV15,CATSIDLTRGYTF,TGTGCCACCAGCATTGACCTAACCCGGGGCTACACCTTC
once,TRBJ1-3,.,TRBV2,CASRTDEDTIYF,TGTGCCAGCAGGACGGACGAGGACACCATATATTTT
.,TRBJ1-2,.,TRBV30,CAWSSRGDYGYTF,TGTGCCTGGAGTAGCCGGGGGGACTATGGCTACACCTTC
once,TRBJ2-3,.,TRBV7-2,CASSVVASSGTDTQYF,TGTGCCAGCAGCGTTGTAGCGTCATCGGGCACAGATACGCAGTATTTT
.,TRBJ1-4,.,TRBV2,CASSPGDSGEKLFF,TGTGCCAGCAGCCCAGGGGATTCGGGGGAAAAACTGTTTTTT
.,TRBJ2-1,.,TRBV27,CASSLNRGGNEQFF,TGTGCCAGCAGTTTGAACAGGGGAGGCAATGAGCAGTTCTTC
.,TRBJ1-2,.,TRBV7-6,CASSLAGDNYGYTF,TGTGCCAGCAGCTTAGCGGGAGATAACTATGGCTACACCTTC
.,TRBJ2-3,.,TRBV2,CASKNEAGESDTQYF,TGTGCCAGCAAGAATGAGGCAGGGGAGTCAGATACGCAGTATTTT
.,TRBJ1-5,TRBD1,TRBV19,CASSPNRGGQPQHF,TGTGCCAGTAGTCCGAACAGGGGCGGTCAGCCCCAGCATTTT
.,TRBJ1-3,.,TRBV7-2,CASSTPLGPGNTIYF,TGTGCCAGCAGCACACCCCTGGGTCCGGGAAACACCATATATTTT
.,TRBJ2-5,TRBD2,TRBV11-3,CASSPGTSGGEETQYF,TGTGCCAGCAGCCCCGGGACTAGCGGGGGGGAAGAGACCCAGTACTTC
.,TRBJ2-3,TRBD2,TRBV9,CASSPRGGAAGAADTQYF,TGTGCCAGCAGCCCCCGCGGGGGCGCAGCGGGAGCTGCAGATACGCAGTATTTT
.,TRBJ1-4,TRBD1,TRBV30,CAWIGTGVEKLFF,TGTGCCTGGATAGGGACAGGGGTTGAAAAACTGTTTTTT
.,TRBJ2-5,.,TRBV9,CASSVEVPETQYF,TGTGCCAGCAGCGTAGAAGTGCCAGAGACCCAGTACTTC
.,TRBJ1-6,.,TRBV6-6,CASSSPGTRGSPLHF,TGTGCCAGCAGTTCCCCGGGGACCCGGGGATCACCCCTCCACTTT
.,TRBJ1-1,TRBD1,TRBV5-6,CASSLDGTGNTEAFF,TGTGCCAGCAGCTTGGATGGGACAGGGAACACTGAAGCTTTCTTT
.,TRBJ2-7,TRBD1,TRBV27,CASSRGQGRQYF,TGTGCCAGCAGCCGAGGACAGGGGAGGCAGTACTTC
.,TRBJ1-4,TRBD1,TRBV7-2,CASSLRTGGEKLFF,TGTGCCAGCAGCCTCAGGACAGGGGGGGAAAAACTGTTTTTT
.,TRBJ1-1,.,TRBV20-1,CSARDSVEAFF,TGCAGTGCTAGGGACAGCGTAGAAGCTTTCTTT
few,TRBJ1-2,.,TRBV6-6,CASSYESDGYTF,TGTGCCAGCAGTTACGAGTCAGATGGCTACACCTTC
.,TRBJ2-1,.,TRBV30,CAWGTGSSYNEQFF,TGTGCCTGGGGTACTGGGAGCTCCTACAATGAGCAGTTCTTC
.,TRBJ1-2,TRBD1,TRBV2,CASSEPYRGSLPYGYTF,TGTGCCAGCTCGGAGCCCTACAGGGGGAGTTTGCCCTATGGCTACACCTTC
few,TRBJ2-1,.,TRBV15,CATSRDLRSNEQFF,TGTGCCACCAGCAGAGATCTAAGGTCCAATGAGCAGTTCTTC
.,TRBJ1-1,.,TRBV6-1,CASSEGFGRGNTEAFF,TGTGCCAGCAGTGAAGGGTTCGGGAGAGGAAACACTGAAGCTTTCTTT
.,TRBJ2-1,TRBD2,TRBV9,CASSPRVAGGTYNEQFF,TGTGCCAGCAGCCCCAGGGTAGCGGGGGGCACCTACAATGAGCAGTTCTTC
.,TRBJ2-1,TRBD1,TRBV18,CASSPGTGARNEQFF,TGTGCCAGCTCACCGGGGACAGGGGCTCGGAATGAGCAGTTCTTC
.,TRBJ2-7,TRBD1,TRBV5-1,CASSLATTGGIYEQYF,TGCGCCAGCAGCTTGGCCACCACAGGGGGCATATACGAGCAGTACTTC
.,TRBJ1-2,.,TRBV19,CASSGTNYGYTF,TGTGCCAGTAGCGGCACCAACTATGGCTACACCTTC
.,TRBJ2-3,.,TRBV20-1,CSADRTDTQYF,TGCAGTGCCGACCGCACAGATACGCAGTATTTT